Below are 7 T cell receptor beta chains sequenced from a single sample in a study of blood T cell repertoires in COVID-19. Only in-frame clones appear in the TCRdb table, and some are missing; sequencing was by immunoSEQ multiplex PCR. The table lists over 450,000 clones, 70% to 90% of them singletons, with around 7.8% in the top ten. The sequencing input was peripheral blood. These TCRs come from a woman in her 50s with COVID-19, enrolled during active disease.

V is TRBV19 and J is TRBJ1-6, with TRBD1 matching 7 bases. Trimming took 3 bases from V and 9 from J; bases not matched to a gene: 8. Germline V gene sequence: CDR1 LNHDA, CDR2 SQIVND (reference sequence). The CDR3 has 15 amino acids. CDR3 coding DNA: TGTGCCAGTAGTATGGGCGACAGGGCTGGTTCACCCCTCCACTTT. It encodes CASSMGDRAGSPLHF.

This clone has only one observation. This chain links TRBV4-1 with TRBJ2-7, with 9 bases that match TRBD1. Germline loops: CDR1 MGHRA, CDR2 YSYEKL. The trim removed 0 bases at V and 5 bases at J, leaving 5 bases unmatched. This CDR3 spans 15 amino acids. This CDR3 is CASSQESGQGDEQYF. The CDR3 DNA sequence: TGCGCCAGCAGCCAAGAGTCGGGACAGGGAGACGAGCAGTACTTC.

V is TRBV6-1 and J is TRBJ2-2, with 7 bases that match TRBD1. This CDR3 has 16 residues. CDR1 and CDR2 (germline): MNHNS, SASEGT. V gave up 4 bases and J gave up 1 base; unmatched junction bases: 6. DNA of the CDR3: TGTGCCAGCAGTGGGGGGACAGCTAGGAACACCGGGGAGCTGTTTTTT. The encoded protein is CASSGGTARNTGELFF.

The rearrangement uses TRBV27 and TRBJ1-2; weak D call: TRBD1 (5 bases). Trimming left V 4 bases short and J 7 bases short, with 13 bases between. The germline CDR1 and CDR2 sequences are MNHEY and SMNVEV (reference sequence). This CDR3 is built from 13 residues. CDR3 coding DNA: TGTGCCAGCAGTTGGGACCTGCGGGGTGGCTACACCTTC. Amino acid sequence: CASSWDLRGGYTF.

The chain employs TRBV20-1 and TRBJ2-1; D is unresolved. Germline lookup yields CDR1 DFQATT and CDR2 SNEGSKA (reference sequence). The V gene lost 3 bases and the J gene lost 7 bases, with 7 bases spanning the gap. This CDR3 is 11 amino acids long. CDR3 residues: CSASPKNEQFF. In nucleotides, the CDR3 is TGCAGTGCTAGCCCTAAGAATGAGCAGTTCTTC.

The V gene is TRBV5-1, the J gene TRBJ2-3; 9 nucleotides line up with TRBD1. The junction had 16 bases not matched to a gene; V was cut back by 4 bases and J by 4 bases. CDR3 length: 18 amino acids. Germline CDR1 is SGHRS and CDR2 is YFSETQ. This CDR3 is CASSNPVTRTGEPDTQYF. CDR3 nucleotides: TGCGCCAGCAGCAACCCAGTGACCCGGACAGGGGAACCAGATACGCAGTATTTT.

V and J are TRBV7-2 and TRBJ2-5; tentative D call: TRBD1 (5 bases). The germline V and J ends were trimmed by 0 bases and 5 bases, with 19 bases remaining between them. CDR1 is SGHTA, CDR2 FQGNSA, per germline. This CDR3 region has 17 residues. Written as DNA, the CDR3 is TGTGCCAGCAGCTTAGCGTTAGACGCCCAAGGGGTGGAGACCCAGTACTTC. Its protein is CASSLALDAQGVETQYF.